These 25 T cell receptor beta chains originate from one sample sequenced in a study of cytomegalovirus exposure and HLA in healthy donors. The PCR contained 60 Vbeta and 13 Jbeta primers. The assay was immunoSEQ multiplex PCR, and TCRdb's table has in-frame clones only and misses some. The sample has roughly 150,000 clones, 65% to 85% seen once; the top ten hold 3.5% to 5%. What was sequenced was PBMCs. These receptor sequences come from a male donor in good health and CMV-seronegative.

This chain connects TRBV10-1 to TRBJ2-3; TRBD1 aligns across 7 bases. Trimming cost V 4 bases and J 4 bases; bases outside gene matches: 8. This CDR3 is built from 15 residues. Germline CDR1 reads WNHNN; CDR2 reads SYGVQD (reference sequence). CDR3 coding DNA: TGCGCCAGCAGTGCCTACAGGGGTCAGGCAGATACGCAGTATTTT. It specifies CASSAYRGQADTQYF.

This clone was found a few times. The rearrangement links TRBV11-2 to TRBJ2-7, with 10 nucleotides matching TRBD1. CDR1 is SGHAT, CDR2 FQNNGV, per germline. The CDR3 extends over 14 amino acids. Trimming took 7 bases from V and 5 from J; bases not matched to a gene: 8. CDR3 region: CASTQRDRGHEQYF. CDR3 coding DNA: TGTGCCAGCACCCAGAGGGACAGGGGCCACGAGCAGTACTTC. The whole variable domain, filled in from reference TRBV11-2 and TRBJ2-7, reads EAGVAQSPRYKIIEKRQSVAFWCNPISGHATLYWYQQILGQGPKLLIQFQNNGVVDDSQLPKDRFSAERLKGVDSTLKIQPAKLEDSAVYLCASTQRDRGHEQYFGPGTRLTVT.

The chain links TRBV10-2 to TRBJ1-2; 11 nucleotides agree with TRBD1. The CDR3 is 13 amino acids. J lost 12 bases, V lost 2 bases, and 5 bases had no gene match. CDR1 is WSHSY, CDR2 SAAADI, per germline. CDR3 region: CASSETGTGGNTF. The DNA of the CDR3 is TGCGCCAGCAGTGAGACCGGGACAGGGGGGAACACCTTC.

DNA of the CDR3: TGTGCCAGCAGTGAAGGACTAGCGGAGGTCTCGGACATTCAGTACTTC. Translating it yields CASSEGLAEVSDIQYF. V gene TRBV2 combines with J gene TRBJ2-4; 9 positions agree with TRBD2. Per the germline V gene, CDR1 is SNHLY and CDR2 is FYNNEI. V was clipped by 1 base and J by 8 bases; unmatched bases: 9. This CDR3 spans 16 amino acids. Full variable domain (missing parts from reference TRBV2 and TRBJ2-4): EPEVTQTPSHQVTQMGQEVILRCVPISNHLYFYWYRQILGQKVEFLVSFYNNEISEKSEIFDDQFSVERPDGSNFTLKIRSTKLEDSAMYFCASSEGLAEVSDIQYFGAGTRLSVL.

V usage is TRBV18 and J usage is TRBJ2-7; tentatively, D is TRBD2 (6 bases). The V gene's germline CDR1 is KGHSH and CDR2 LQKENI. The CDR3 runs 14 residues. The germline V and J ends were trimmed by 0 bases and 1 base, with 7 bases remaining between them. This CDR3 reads CASSPPEGSYEQYF. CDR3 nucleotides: TGTGCCAGCTCACCACCGGAGGGGTCCTACGAGCAGTACTTC.

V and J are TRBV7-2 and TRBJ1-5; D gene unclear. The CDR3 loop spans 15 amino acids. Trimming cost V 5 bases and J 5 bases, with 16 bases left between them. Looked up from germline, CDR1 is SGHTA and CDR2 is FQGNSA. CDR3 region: CTSSLHRRGDQPQHF. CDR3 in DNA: TGTACCAGCAGCCTTCATAGGCGCGGGGATCAGCCCCAGCATTTT.

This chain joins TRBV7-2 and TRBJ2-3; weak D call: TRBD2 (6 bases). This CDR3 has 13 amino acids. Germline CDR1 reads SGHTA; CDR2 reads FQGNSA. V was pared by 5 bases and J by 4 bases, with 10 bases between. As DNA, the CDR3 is TGTGCCAGCAGCACCATAGCGGCAGATACGCAGTATTTT. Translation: CASSTIAADTQYF.

Here the CDR3 DNA reads TGTGCCAGCAGCTATGAAATAGCGGCGAGCTCCTACAATGAGCAGTTCTTC. Protein product: CASSYEIAASSYNEQFF. This sequence joins TRBV13 and TRBJ2-1; weak D call: TRBD2 (6 bases). V shed 4 bases and J shed 0 bases, with 16 bases lying between them. The CDR3 extends over 17 amino acids. The germline CDR1 and CDR2 sequences are PRHDT and FYEKMQ (reference sequence).

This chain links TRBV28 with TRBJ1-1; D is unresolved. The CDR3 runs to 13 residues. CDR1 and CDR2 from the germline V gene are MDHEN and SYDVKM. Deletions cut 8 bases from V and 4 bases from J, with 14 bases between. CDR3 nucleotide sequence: TGTGCCAGCTCAGCCTGGCGGGGCACTGAAGCTTTCTTT. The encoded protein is CASSAWRGTEAFF.

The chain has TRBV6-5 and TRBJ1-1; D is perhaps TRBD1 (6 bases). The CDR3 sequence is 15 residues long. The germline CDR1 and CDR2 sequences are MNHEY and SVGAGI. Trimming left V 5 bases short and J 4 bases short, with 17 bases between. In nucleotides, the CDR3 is TGTGCCAGCAGTGCCCCCAGGGGAGGGGGCACTGAAGCTTTCTTT. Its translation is CASSAPRGGGTEAFF.

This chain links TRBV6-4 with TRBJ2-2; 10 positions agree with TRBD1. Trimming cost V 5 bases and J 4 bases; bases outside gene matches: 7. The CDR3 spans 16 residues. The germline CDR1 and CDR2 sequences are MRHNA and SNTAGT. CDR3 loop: CASSPGTGVGTGELFF. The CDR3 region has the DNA TGTGCCAGCAGTCCCGGGACAGGGGTAGGCACCGGGGAGCTGTTTTTT.

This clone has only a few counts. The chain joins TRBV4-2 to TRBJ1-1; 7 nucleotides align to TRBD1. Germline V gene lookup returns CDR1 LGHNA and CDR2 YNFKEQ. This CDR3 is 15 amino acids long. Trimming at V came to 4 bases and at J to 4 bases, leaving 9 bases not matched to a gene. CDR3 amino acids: CASSRLTGLGTEAFF. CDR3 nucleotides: TGTGCCAGCAGCCGCTTGACAGGGTTGGGCACTGAAGCTTTCTTT.

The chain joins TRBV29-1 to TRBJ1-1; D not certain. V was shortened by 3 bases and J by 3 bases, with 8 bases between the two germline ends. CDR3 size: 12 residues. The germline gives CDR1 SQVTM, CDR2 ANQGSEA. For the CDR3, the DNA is TGCAGCGTTGAGCGGGCGGACACTGAAGCTTTCTTT. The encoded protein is CSVERADTEAFF.

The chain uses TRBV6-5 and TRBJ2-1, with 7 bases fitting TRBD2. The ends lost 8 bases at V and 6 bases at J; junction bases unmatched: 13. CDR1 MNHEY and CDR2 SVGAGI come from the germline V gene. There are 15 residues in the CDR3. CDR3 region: CASSWAGDPGNEQFF. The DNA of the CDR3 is TGTGCCAGCTCTTGGGCGGGAGACCCTGGCAATGAGCAGTTCTTC.

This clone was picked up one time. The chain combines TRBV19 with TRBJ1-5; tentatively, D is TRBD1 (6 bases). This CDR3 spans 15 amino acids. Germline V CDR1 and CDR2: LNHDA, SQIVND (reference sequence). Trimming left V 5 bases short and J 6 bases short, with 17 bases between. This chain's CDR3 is CASSPGGGGGQPQHF. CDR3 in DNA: TGTGCCAGTAGTCCCGGGGGCGGGGGCGGTCAGCCCCAGCATTTT.

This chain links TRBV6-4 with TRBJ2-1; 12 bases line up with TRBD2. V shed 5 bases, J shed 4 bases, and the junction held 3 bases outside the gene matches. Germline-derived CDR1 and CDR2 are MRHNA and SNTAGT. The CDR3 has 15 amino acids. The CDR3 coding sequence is TGTGCCAGCAGTAGCGGGACTAGCGGGTACAATGAGCAGTTCTTC. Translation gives CASSSGTSGYNEQFF.

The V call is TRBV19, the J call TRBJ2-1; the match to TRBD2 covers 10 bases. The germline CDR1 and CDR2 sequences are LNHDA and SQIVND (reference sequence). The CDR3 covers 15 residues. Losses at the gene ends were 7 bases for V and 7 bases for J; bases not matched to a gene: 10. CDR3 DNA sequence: TGTGCCAGTACCCTAATAGCGGGGGGCGGTAATGAGCAGTTCTTC. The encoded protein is CASTLIAGGGNEQFF.

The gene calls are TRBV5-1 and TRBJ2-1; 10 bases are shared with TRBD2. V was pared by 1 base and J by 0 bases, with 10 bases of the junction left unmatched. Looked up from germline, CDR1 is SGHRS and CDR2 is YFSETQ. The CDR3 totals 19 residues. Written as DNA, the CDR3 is TGCGCCAGCAGCTTGTTACAGCGGGGGGGCAATAGCTCCTACAATGAGCAGTTCTTC. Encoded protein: CASSLLQRGGNSSYNEQFF.

The CDR3 loop reads CASSLVAGGRETQYF. The CDR3 nucleotides read TGTGCCAGCAGCTTAGTGGCGGGGGGACGGGAGACCCAGTACTTC. This chain joins TRBV7-2 and TRBJ2-5; 8 bases agree with TRBD2. V dropped 1 base and J dropped 5; count of bases not matched to a gene: 6. CDR3 size: 15 residues. Germline V CDR1 and CDR2: SGHTA, FQGNSA.

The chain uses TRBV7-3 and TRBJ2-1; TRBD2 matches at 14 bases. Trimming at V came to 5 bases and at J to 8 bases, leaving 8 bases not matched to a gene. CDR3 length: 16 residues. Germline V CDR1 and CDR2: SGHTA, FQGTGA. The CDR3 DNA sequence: TGTGCCAGCAGCCCTGGGACTAGCGGGAGTGTCGATGAGCAGTTCTTC. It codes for CASSPGTSGSVDEQFF.

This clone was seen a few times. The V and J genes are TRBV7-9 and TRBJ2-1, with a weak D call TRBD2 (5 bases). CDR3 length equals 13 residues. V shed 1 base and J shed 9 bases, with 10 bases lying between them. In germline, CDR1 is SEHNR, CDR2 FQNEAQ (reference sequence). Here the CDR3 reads CASSLGLFGEQFF. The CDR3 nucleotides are TGTGCCAGCAGCTTAGGACTATTTGGTGAGCAGTTCTTC. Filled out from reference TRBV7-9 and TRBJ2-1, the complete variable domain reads DTGVSQNPRHKITKRGQNVTFRCDPISEHNRLYWYRQTLGQGPEFLTYFQNEAQLEKSRLLSDRFSAERPKGSFSTLEIQRTEQGDSAMYLCASSLGLFGEQFFGPGTRLTVL.

Here the CDR3 DNA reads TGTGCCAGCAGCCAGAGGGACAGGAAAACATCCTACGAGCAGTACTTC. Translated, it gives CASSQRDRKTSYEQYF. J is TRBJ2-7 and V is TRBV14; 8 bases align to TRBD1. CDR3 size: 16 residues. The trim removed 3 bases at V and 1 base at J, leaving 8 bases unmatched. Germline CDR1 and CDR2: SGHDN and FVKESK.

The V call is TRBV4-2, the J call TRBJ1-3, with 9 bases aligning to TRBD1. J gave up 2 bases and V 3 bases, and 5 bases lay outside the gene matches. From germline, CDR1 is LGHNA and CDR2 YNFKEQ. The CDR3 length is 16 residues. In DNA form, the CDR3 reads TGTGCCAGCAGCCAGACCGGGACAGGGCCTGGAAACACCATATATTTT. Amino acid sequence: CASSQTGTGPGNTIYF.

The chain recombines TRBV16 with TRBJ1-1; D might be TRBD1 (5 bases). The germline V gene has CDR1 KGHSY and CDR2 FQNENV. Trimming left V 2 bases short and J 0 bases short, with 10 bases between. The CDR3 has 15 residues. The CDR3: CASSQTGRVNTEAFF. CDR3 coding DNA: TGTGCCAGCAGCCAAACTGGCAGGGTGAACACTGAAGCTTTCTTT.

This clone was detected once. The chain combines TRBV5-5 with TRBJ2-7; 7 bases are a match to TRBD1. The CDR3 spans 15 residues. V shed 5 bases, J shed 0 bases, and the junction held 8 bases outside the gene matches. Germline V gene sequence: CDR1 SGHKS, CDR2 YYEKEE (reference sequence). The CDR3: CASRLQDRNSYEQYF. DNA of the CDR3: TGTGCCAGCAGGCTTCAGGACAGGAACTCCTACGAGCAGTACTTC.